These T cell receptor beta chains were read from a single sample in a study of shared clonotypes between healthy human individuals. Measured with immunoSEQ multiplex PCR; TCRdb has only the in-frame clones, and not every one. The sample lists 400,000 to 600,000 clones, about 80% seen once, with 9.5% to 15% in the top ten. Material for sequencing was PBMCs. The receptors shown here come from a woman aged 40 to 49 in good health. Some clones in this sample may be carry-over from other donors' samples. The CDR3 runs from the conserved cysteine through the conserved F or W. The D gene is left open where the match is weak. A row's size may be missing; if present it is once, few, many or a size class.

v_gene: TRBV25-1; d_gene: .; j_gene: TRBJ1-2; abundance: few; CDR3aa: CASRGGPADGYTF; CDR3nt: TGTGCCAGCAGGGGCGGTCCAGCGGATGGCTACACCTTC
v_gene: TRBV5-3; d_gene: .; j_gene: TRBJ2-7; abundance: .; CDR3aa: CASSLSSIHEQYF; CDR3nt: TGTGCCAGCAGCCTCTCCTCCATCCACGAGCAGTACTTC
v_gene: TRBV11-2; d_gene: .; j_gene: TRBJ1-3; abundance: .; CDR3aa: CASSLVQGRGNTIYF; CDR3nt: TGTGCCAGCAGCTTAGTCCAGGGGCGGGGAAACACCATATATTTT
v_gene: TRBV11-1; d_gene: TRBD1; j_gene: TRBJ2-7; abundance: .; CDR3aa: CASSLAQPVTGTGYEQYF; CDR3nt: TGTGCCAGCAGCTTAGCACAGCCCGTTACAGGGACAGGGTACGAGCAGTACTTC
v_gene: TRBV6-1; d_gene: TRBD2; j_gene: TRBJ2-7; abundance: .; CDR3aa: CAISPKRESHEQYF; CDR3nt: TGTGCCATCAGTCCCAAGCGGGAGTCCCACGAGCAGTACTTC
v_gene: TRBV7-2; d_gene: .; j_gene: TRBJ1-1; abundance: few; CDR3aa: CASSLMMVTEAFF; CDR3nt: TGTGCCAGCAGCTTAATGATGGTGACTGAAGCTTTCTTT
v_gene: TRBV21-1; d_gene: .; j_gene: TRBJ2-2; abundance: .; CDR3aa: CASSQRAEREGPGELFF; CDR3nt: TGTGCCAGCAGCCAAAGGGCGGAGCGGGAGGGACCCGGGGAGCTGTTTTTT
v_gene: TRBV11-3; d_gene: TRBD1; j_gene: TRBJ2-5; abundance: .; CDR3aa: CASSLGGQGETQYF; CDR3nt: TGTGCCAGCAGCTTAGGCGGACAGGGAGAGACCCAGTACTTC
v_gene: TRBV5-4; d_gene: TRBD2; j_gene: TRBJ2-3; abundance: .; CDR3aa: CASSPPPSGRSTDTQYF; CDR3nt: TGTGCCAGCAGCCCGCCCCCGAGCGGGAGAAGCACAGATACGCAGTATTTT
v_gene: TRBV6-5; d_gene: TRBD1; j_gene: TRBJ1-1; abundance: medium-sized; CDR3aa: CASRQGSAEAFF; CDR3nt: TGTGCCAGCCGACAGGGGAGCGCTGAAGCTTTCTTT
v_gene: TRBV5-1; d_gene: .; j_gene: TRBJ2-7; abundance: .; CDR3aa: CASRPEGGAGYAEQYF; CDR3nt: TGCGCCAGCAGGCCCGAGGGGGGTGCAGGCTACGCCGAGCAGTACTTC
v_gene: TRBV19; d_gene: .; j_gene: TRBJ1-1; abundance: few; CDR3aa: CASSVGFFPAFF; CDR3nt: TGTGCCAGTAGTGTGGGATTTTTCCCAGCTTTCTTT
v_gene: TRBV11-2; d_gene: .; j_gene: TRBJ2-5; abundance: few; CDR3aa: CASSLDWAGGAKETQYF; CDR3nt: TGTGCCAGCAGCTTAGATTGGGCGGGTGGAGCAAAAGAGACCCAGTACTTC
v_gene: TRBV6-6; d_gene: .; j_gene: TRBJ2-7; abundance: .; CDR3aa: CASSIQGSGAYEQYF; CDR3nt: TGTGCCAGCAGTATACAGGGATCTGGTGCCTACGAGCAGTACTTC
v_gene: TRBV4-2; d_gene: .; j_gene: TRBJ2-7; abundance: .; CDR3aa: CASSQDRGGVNRYEQYF; CDR3nt: TGTGCCAGCAGCCAAGATCGTGGAGGGGTAAACCGCTACGAGCAGTACTTC
v_gene: TRBV2; d_gene: .; j_gene: TRBJ1-5; abundance: once; CDR3aa: CASRSGSGDRNQPQHF; CDR3nt: TGTGCCAGCCGGAGCGGATCAGGGGATCGCAATCAGCCCCAGCATTTT
v_gene: TRBV10-3; d_gene: TRBD2; j_gene: TRBJ2-3; abundance: .; CDR3aa: CAIGVGGAGAQDTQYF; CDR3nt: TGTGCCATCGGGGTAGGGGGAGCGGGAGCGCAAGATACGCAGTATTTT
v_gene: TRBV10-3; d_gene: .; j_gene: TRBJ2-7; abundance: .; CDR3aa: CAISEFPTDSYEQYF; CDR3nt: TGTGCCATCAGTGAGTTCCCGACGGATTCCTACGAGCAGTACTTC
v_gene: TRBV5-1; d_gene: .; j_gene: TRBJ1-1; abundance: .; CDR3aa: CASSLSTGMIGTEAFF; CDR3nt: TGCGCCAGCAGCTTGAGTACAGGGATGATTGGCACTGAAGCTTTCTTT
v_gene: TRBV6-1; d_gene: .; j_gene: TRBJ2-3; abundance: .; CDR3aa: CASSEVAQGNTDTQYF; CDR3nt: TGTGCCAGCAGTGAAGTGGCGCAAGGCAACACAGATACGCAGTATTTT
v_gene: TRBV21-1; d_gene: .; j_gene: TRBJ1-5; abundance: once; CDR3aa: CASFQHPTPQHF; CDR3nt: TGTGCCAGCTTTCAACACCCGACACCCCAGCATTTT
v_gene: TRBV10-3; d_gene: .; j_gene: TRBJ1-1; abundance: few; CDR3aa: CAISESGKNTEAFF; CDR3nt: TGTGCCATCAGTGAGTCTGGTAAGAACACTGAAGCTTTCTTT
v_gene: TRBV19; d_gene: .; j_gene: TRBJ2-7; abundance: .; CDR3aa: CASSLRDGSSYEQYF; CDR3nt: TGTGCCAGTAGTCTACGGGACGGTAGCTCCTACGAGCAGTACTTC
v_gene: TRBV7-3; d_gene: .; j_gene: TRBJ2-7; abundance: once; CDR3aa: CASSLGTTYEQYF; CDR3nt: TGTGCCAGCAGCTTAGGGACAACCTACGAGCAGTACTTC
v_gene: TRBV7-9; d_gene: .; j_gene: TRBJ1-2; abundance: .; CDR3aa: CASSLGPGVVDGYTF; CDR3nt: TGTGCCAGCAGCTTAGGGCCGGGAGTAGTCGATGGCTACACCTTC
v_gene: TRBV5-6; d_gene: TRBD1; j_gene: TRBJ1-2; abundance: .; CDR3aa: CASTPGGGGYTF; CDR3nt: TGTGCCAGCACCCCAGGGGGAGGTGGCTACACCTTC
v_gene: TRBV11-3; d_gene: TRBD1; j_gene: TRBJ2-1; abundance: few; CDR3aa: CASSANRGPNEQFF; CDR3nt: TGTGCCAGCAGCGCTAACAGGGGCCCCAATGAGCAGTTCTTC
v_gene: TRBV30; d_gene: .; j_gene: TRBJ2-3; abundance: few; CDR3aa: CALTNRAYTQYF; CDR3nt: TGTGCCTTGACAAACAGGGCTTATACGCAGTATTTT
v_gene: TRBV5-1; d_gene: .; j_gene: TRBJ1-1; abundance: many; CDR3aa: CASSLIPTNQKSTGQVTEAFF; CDR3nt: TGCGCCAGCAGCTTGATTCCAACTAACCAAAAGAGTACGGGACAAGTCACTGAAGCTTTCTTT
v_gene: TRBV15; d_gene: .; j_gene: TRBJ2-1; abundance: .; CDR3aa: CATSQGVSRGVNEQFF; CDR3nt: TGTGCCACCAGCCAAGGGGTCTCGAGGGGGGTCAATGAGCAGTTCTTC
v_gene: TRBV7-9; d_gene: .; j_gene: TRBJ2-6; abundance: .; CDR3aa: CASSPEGSGANVLTF; CDR3nt: TGTGCCAGCAGCCCGGAGGGCTCTGGGGCCAACGTCCTGACTTTC
v_gene: TRBV2; d_gene: .; j_gene: TRBJ1-1; abundance: .; CDR3aa: CASSVQGWGTEAFF; CDR3nt: TGTGCCAGCAGTGTACAGGGTTGGGGGACTGAAGCTTTCTTT
v_gene: TRBV2; d_gene: TRBD1; j_gene: TRBJ1-5; abundance: .; CDR3aa: CASSEWTGEQPQHF; CDR3nt: TGTGCCAGCAGTGAGTGGACAGGAGAACAGCCCCAGCATTTT
v_gene: TRBV4-3; d_gene: .; j_gene: TRBJ2-1; abundance: .; CDR3aa: CASSQDARTYNEQFF; CDR3nt: TGCGCCAGCAGCCAAGATGCCAGAACCTACAATGAGCAGTTCTTC
v_gene: TRBV5-1; d_gene: TRBD2; j_gene: TRBJ2-1; abundance: .; CDR3aa: CASKRTGGIYNEQFF; CDR3nt: TGCGCCAGCAAGAGAACGGGAGGGATATACAATGAGCAGTTCTTC
v_gene: TRBV18; d_gene: .; j_gene: TRBJ1-3; abundance: many; CDR3aa: CASSPEKGVNSGNTIYF; CDR3nt: TGTGCCAGCTCACCAGAAAAGGGGGTAAACTCTGGAAACACCATATATTTT
v_gene: TRBV11-2; d_gene: .; j_gene: TRBJ2-1; abundance: .; CDR3aa: CASSSLSGRTSEEQFF; CDR3nt: TGTGCCAGCAGCTCCCTCTCCGGGAGAACTTCAGAAGAGCAGTTCTTC
v_gene: TRBV2; d_gene: .; j_gene: TRBJ1-4; abundance: .; CDR3aa: CASRLAPNEKLFF; CDR3nt: TGTGCCAGCCGCCTTGCCCCCAATGAAAAACTGTTTTTT
v_gene: TRBV6-6; d_gene: .; j_gene: TRBJ2-1; abundance: .; CDR3aa: CASSSVTQFYNEQFF; CDR3nt: TGTGCCAGCAGCTCCGTCACACAATTCTACAATGAGCAGTTCTTC
v_gene: TRBV7-2; d_gene: .; j_gene: TRBJ1-1; abundance: .; CDR3aa: CASSSEKYTEAFF; CDR3nt: TGTGCCAGCAGCTCCGAGAAGTACACTGAAGCTTTCTTT
v_gene: TRBV9; d_gene: .; j_gene: TRBJ2-1; abundance: once; CDR3aa: CASSVGGNYNEQFF; CDR3nt: TGTGCCAGCAGCGTAGGGGGGAATTACAATGAGCAGTTCTTC
v_gene: TRBV10-2; d_gene: TRBD1; j_gene: TRBJ1-1; abundance: .; CDR3aa: CASSIRDRATEAFF; CDR3nt: TGCGCCAGCAGTATCCGGGACAGGGCCACTGAAGCTTTCTTT
v_gene: TRBV5-7; d_gene: .; j_gene: TRBJ2-7; abundance: .; CDR3aa: CASSFHADRPFQTYEQYF; CDR3nt: TGTGCCAGCAGCTTTCATGCGGACAGACCTTTTCAGACCTACGAGCAGTACTTC
v_gene: TRBV5-1; d_gene: TRBD2; j_gene: TRBJ2-7; abundance: many; CDR3aa: CASSDPLAGENYEQYF; CDR3nt: TGCGCCAGCAGCGATCCCCTAGCGGGAGAAAACTACGAGCAGTACTTC
v_gene: TRBV18; d_gene: TRBD2; j_gene: TRBJ2-1; abundance: .; CDR3aa: CASSPPAGGNEQFF; CDR3nt: TGTGCCAGCTCACCTCCAGCGGGGGGGAATGAGCAGTTCTTC
v_gene: TRBV2; d_gene: .; j_gene: TRBJ1-6; abundance: .; CDR3aa: CASSAGDGSPLHF; CDR3nt: TGTGCCAGCAGTGCAGGGGACGGATCACCCCTCCACTTT
v_gene: TRBV9; d_gene: TRBD2; j_gene: TRBJ2-1; abundance: .; CDR3aa: CASSAGTTLSYNEQFF; CDR3nt: TGTGCCAGCAGCGCGGGGACTACCCTCTCCTACAATGAGCAGTTCTTC
v_gene: TRBV5-6; d_gene: .; j_gene: TRBJ1-2; abundance: .; CDR3aa: CASSPEFLGGYTF; CDR3nt: TGTGCCAGCAGCCCCGAGTTCCTGGGGGGCTACACCTTC
v_gene: TRBV27; d_gene: .; j_gene: TRBJ2-3; abundance: .; CDR3aa: CASSLRDGSDTQYF; CDR3nt: TGTGCCAGCTCCCTACGGGATGGGTCAGATACGCAGTATTTT
v_gene: TRBV7-9; d_gene: TRBD1; j_gene: TRBJ1-5; abundance: .; CDR3aa: CASSETGEDQPQHF; CDR3nt: TGTGCCAGCAGCGAGACAGGGGAAGATCAGCCCCAGCATTTT
v_gene: TRBV11-2; d_gene: TRBD2; j_gene: TRBJ2-1; abundance: .; CDR3aa: CASSPSLAGGIGEQFF; CDR3nt: TGTGCCAGCAGCCCATCGCTAGCGGGAGGGATAGGTGAGCAGTTCTTC
v_gene: TRBV18; d_gene: TRBD2; j_gene: TRBJ2-7; abundance: .; CDR3aa: CASSPAGGDRYEQYF; CDR3nt: TGTGCCAGCTCACCCGCGGGGGGAGATCGGTACGAGCAGTACTTC
v_gene: TRBV6-5; d_gene: TRBD1; j_gene: TRBJ1-6; abundance: .; CDR3aa: CASSEDRGNSPLHF; CDR3nt: TGTGCCAGCAGTGAGGACAGGGGAAATTCACCCCTCCACTTT
v_gene: TRBV5-1; d_gene: .; j_gene: TRBJ2-3; abundance: .; CDR3aa: CASSLGQASTDTQYF; CDR3nt: TGCGCCAGCAGCTTGGGGCAGGCTAGCACAGATACGCAGTATTTT
v_gene: TRBV10-3; d_gene: .; j_gene: TRBJ2-6; abundance: .; CDR3aa: CAISESRARGANVLTF; CDR3nt: TGTGCCATCAGTGAGTCGAGGGCCCGTGGGGCCAACGTCCTGACTTTC
v_gene: TRBV7-2; d_gene: TRBD1; j_gene: TRBJ1-5; abundance: .; CDR3aa: CASRGGGNQPQHF; CDR3nt: TGTGCCAGCAGAGGGGGCGGCAATCAGCCCCAGCATTTT
v_gene: TRBV9; d_gene: TRBD1; j_gene: TRBJ1-1; abundance: .; CDR3aa: CASSVGPIDRGGTEAFF; CDR3nt: TGTGCCAGCAGCGTAGGCCCCATAGACAGGGGGGGGACTGAAGCTTTCTTT
v_gene: TRBV13; d_gene: TRBD1; j_gene: TRBJ2-1; abundance: .; CDR3aa: CASDRGLRNEQFF; CDR3nt: TGTGCCAGCGACAGGGGGCTGAGGAATGAGCAGTTCTTC
v_gene: TRBV28; d_gene: TRBD1; j_gene: TRBJ1-4; abundance: once; CDR3aa: CASMTGGKLFF; CDR3nt: TGTGCCAGCATGACAGGGGGAAAACTGTTTTTT